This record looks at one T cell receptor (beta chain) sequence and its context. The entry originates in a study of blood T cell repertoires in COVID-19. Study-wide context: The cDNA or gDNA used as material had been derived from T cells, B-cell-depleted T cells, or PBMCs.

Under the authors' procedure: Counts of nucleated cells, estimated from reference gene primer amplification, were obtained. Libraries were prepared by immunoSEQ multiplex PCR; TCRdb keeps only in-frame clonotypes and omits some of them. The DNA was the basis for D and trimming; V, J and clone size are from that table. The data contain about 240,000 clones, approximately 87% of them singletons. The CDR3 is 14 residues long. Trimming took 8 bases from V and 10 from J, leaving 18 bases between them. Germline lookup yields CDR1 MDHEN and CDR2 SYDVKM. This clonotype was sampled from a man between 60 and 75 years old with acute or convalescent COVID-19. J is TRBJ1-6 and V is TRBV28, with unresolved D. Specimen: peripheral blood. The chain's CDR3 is CASQRRTRASPLHF. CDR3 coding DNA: TGTGCCAGCCAGCGCCGGACTAGAGCCTCACCCCTCCACTTT.